One and the same sample provided the 24 T cell receptor beta chains below, sequenced in a study of shared clonotypes between healthy human individuals. Produced via immunoSEQ multiplex PCR; TCRdb's table is partial and in-frame only. The table includes approximately 940,000 clones, over 60% detected once. Sample: memory CD4+ T cells sorted from blood. Specified subset: CD45RA-negative fraction. Receptors were obtained from a man aged 18 to 30 in good health.

This rearrangement joins TRBV15 to TRBJ1-4; D is unresolved. The germline V gene has CDR1 LNHNV and CDR2 YYDKDF (reference sequence). V gave up 0 bases and J gave up 5 bases, with 10 bases separating them. This CDR3 region has 15 residues. The CDR3 nucleotides read TGTGCCACCAGCAGAGAAAGCGTAATAAATGAAAAACTGTTTTTT. Protein sequence: CATSRESVINEKLFF.

The chain uses TRBV7-2 and TRBJ2-1, with D possibly matching TRBD2 (6 bases). The CDR3 sequence is 13 residues long. Trimming took 7 bases from V and 5 from J, leaving 12 bases between them. CDR1 is SGHTA and CDR2 is FQGNSA in the germline V gene. CDR3 region: CASTFGGNNEQFF. DNA for the CDR3: TGTGCCAGCACCTTCGGGGGAAACAATGAGCAGTTCTTC.

The rearrangement links TRBV19 to TRBJ2-1, with TRBD2 as a possible D gene (5 bases). The CDR3 is 11 amino acids. Between the trimmed V and J ends, which lost 7 bases and 9 bases, there was a span of 10 bases. In germline, CDR1 is LNHDA, CDR2 SQIVND (reference sequence). The CDR3 sequence: CASMVGIEQFF. CDR3 bases: TGTGCCAGTATGGTCGGGATTGAGCAGTTCTTC.

To note about this clone: This same CDR3 is encoded by further DNA sequences in the sample. The V call is TRBV5-1, the J call TRBJ1-3; maybe TRBD1 (5 bases). The CDR3 sequence is 14 residues long. The germline CDR1 and CDR2 sequences are SGHRS and YFSETQ. V lost 0 bases, J lost 4 bases, and 8 bases lay in between. The CDR3 sequence: CASSLAGAGNTIYF. In DNA form, the CDR3 reads TGCGCCAGCAGCTTGGCCGGGGCGGGAAACACCATATATTTT.

The chain recombines TRBV7-9 with TRBJ1-5; maybe TRBD1 (5 bases). The CDR3 totals 13 residues. Germline lookup yields CDR1 SEHNR and CDR2 FQNEAQ (reference sequence). The germline V and J ends were trimmed by 2 bases and 8 bases, with 10 bases remaining between them. For the CDR3, the DNA is TGTGCCAGCAGCTTATTGCAGGGAGAGCCCCAGCATTTT. It codes for CASSLLQGEPQHF.

The chain uses TRBV7-9 and TRBJ1-1, with a possible D match to TRBD1 (6 bases). Germline V gives CDR1 SEHNR, CDR2 FQNEAQ (reference sequence). V was trimmed by 5 bases and J by 6 bases, leaving 19 bases between them. This CDR3 spans 15 amino acids. The CDR3 protein is CASSAEDRYRPEAFF. The CDR3, as DNA: TGTGCCAGCAGCGCGGAAGACAGGTACCGCCCTGAAGCTTTCTTT.

V is TRBV5-1 and J is TRBJ2-3; D ambiguous. The CDR3 contains 16 residues. The germline gives CDR1 SGHRS, CDR2 YFSETQ. V was cut by 6 bases and J by 1 base, with 18 bases left in between. CDR3 sequence (DNA): TGCGCCAGCACCGTCGATGGGCTGATGGGCACAGATACGCAGTATTTT. Protein sequence: CASTVDGLMGTDTQYF.

This clone was seen a few times. The genes are TRBV27 and TRBJ1-2; 9 nucleotides match TRBD1. CDR3 length: 14 amino acids. Looked up from germline, CDR1 is MNHEY and CDR2 is SMNVEV (reference sequence). Unmatched junction bases numbered 2, after V lost 6 bases and J lost 0 bases. This chain's CDR3 is CASRRTGANYGYTF. The CDR3 DNA follows: TGTGCCAGCAGAAGGACAGGGGCTAACTATGGCTACACCTTC.

The chain combines TRBV7-9 with TRBJ2-4; 14 bases align to TRBD2. The CDR3 is made up of 16 amino acids. With 5 bases clipped from V and 5 bases from J, the junction kept 5 bases outside the gene matches. Germline V gene data show CDR1 as SEHNR and CDR2 as FQNEAQ (reference sequence). This CDR3 reads CASSLGTSGRENIQYF. As DNA, the CDR3 is TGTGCCAGCAGCCTCGGGACTAGCGGGAGAGAAAACATTCAGTACTTC.

This chain uses TRBV5-1 with TRBJ2-2, with unresolved D. This CDR3 comprises 13 residues. CDR1 is SGHRS, CDR2 YFSETQ, per germline. Trimming stripped 6 bases from V and 7 bases from J, with 13 bases between. CDR3 sequence (DNA): TGCGCCAGCAAAGAAGCACGCAGCGGGGAGCTGTTTTTT. Its translation: CASKEARSGELFF.

The rearrangement links TRBV5-1 to TRBJ1-5; 7 bases fit TRBD1. There are 15 residues in the CDR3. V dropped 4 bases and J dropped 6; count of bases not matched to a gene: 10. CDR1 and CDR2 from the germline V gene are SGHRS and YFSETQ. CDR3 protein: CASSPQGDFGQPQHF. The CDR3, as DNA: TGCGCCAGCAGCCCCCAGGGGGATTTCGGTCAGCCCCAGCATTTT.

V is TRBV2 and J is TRBJ2-1; the D gene is possibly TRBD2 (6 bases). The V and J ends lost 3 bases and 10 bases respectively, with 22 bases between them. Looked up from germline, CDR1 is SNHLY and CDR2 is FYNNEI. The length of the CDR3 is 16 residues. The CDR3 is CASSERGSGLPHEQFF. In DNA, the CDR3 is TGTGCCAGCAGTGAGAGGGGTAGCGGCCTCCCTCACGAGCAGTTCTTC.

The J gene is TRBJ2-5, the V gene TRBV25-1; 8 bases are shared with TRBD1. With V trimmed by 3 bases and J by 5 bases, 14 bases remained unmatched. CDR3 length: 17 amino acids. Germline CDR1 is MGHDK and CDR2 is SYGVNS. The DNA of the CDR3 is TGTGCCAGCAGTGACTATGCCTTAACAGGGGGGAGGGAGACCCAGTACTTC. This codes for CASSDYALTGGRETQYF.

This clone showed up just a few times. The J gene is TRBJ1-4, the V gene TRBV18; no firm D call. V lost 5 bases and J lost 8, with 18 bases in between. This CDR3 is 15 amino acids long. Germline CDR1 and CDR2: KGHSH and LQKENI. The CDR3: CASSYEPAPREKLFF. DNA of the CDR3: TGTGCCAGCTCATATGAGCCGGCCCCTCGGGAAAAACTGTTTTTT.

This chain joins TRBV10-2 and TRBJ1-4; 9 bases are a match to TRBD1. CDR1 is WSHSY, CDR2 SAAADI, per germline. This CDR3 has 15 residues. The ends lost 7 bases at V and 2 bases at J; junction bases unmatched: 5. CDR3 coding DNA: TGCGCCAGCAACCCGGGACAGGGTACTAATGAAAAACTGTTTTTT. Encoded protein: CASNPGQGTNEKLFF.

The chain links TRBV9 to TRBJ2-5; TRBD1 agrees at 9 bases. Germline V gives CDR1 SGDLS, CDR2 YYNGEE. The CDR3 spans 16 residues. V lost 4 bases, J lost 6 bases, and 13 bases stayed unmatched. For the CDR3, the DNA is TGTGCCAGCAGCCCGAGGGGACAGGGAGGTTGGCAGACCCAGTACTTC. This encodes CASSPRGQGGWQTQYF.

Of note for this clone: The sample has other DNA sequences that encode this CDR3 too. CDR3 nucleotides: TGTGCCAGCAGCTTAGGCTATGAGACCCAGTACTTC. Encoded protein: CASSLGYETQYF. The V gene is TRBV11-2, the J gene TRBJ2-5; D gene unclear. V dropped 1 base and J dropped 5 bases, with 5 bases sitting between them. Germline V CDR1 and CDR2: SGHAT, FQNNGV. The CDR3 is made up of 12 amino acids.

The chain is built from TRBV13 and TRBJ2-7, with D perhaps TRBD1 (6 bases). V lost 3 bases and J lost 5, with 20 bases in between. CDR3 length: 16 residues. Looked up from germline, CDR1 is PRHDT and CDR2 is FYEKMQ (reference sequence). CDR3 amino acids: CASSFAGGRTVNEQYF. CDR3 sequence (DNA): TGTGCCAGCAGCTTCGCCGGAGGCAGGACAGTAAACGAGCAGTACTTC.

This chain links TRBV7-9 with TRBJ1-1; D is unresolved. CDR1 is SEHNR and CDR2 is FQNEAQ in the germline V gene (reference sequence). The CDR3 extends over 12 amino acids. The V end lost 5 bases, the J end lost 3 bases, and 7 bases lay between the germline ends. The CDR3: CASSTRDTEAFF. The CDR3 DNA reads as TGTGCCAGCAGCACAAGGGACACTGAAGCTTTCTTT.

With regard to this clone: Other DNA sequences from this sample encode an identical CDR3 as well. The chain joins TRBV5-6 to TRBJ2-5; unclear D gene. The CDR3 is 13 residues long. V was clipped by 2 bases and J by 1 base, with 6 bases between them. The germline CDR1 and CDR2 sequences are SGHDT and YYEEEE. The chain's CDR3 is CASSFEAQETQYF. The CDR3, as DNA: TGTGCCAGCAGCTTTGAGGCCCAAGAGACCCAGTACTTC.

Comment on this clone: Since a much larger clone is just one base distant, this may be a read error. This specimen includes other DNA sequences encoding the same CDR3. J is TRBJ2-2 and V is TRBV5-1, with a possible D match to TRBD1 (6 bases). Germline CDR1 reads SGHRS; CDR2 reads YFSETQ. This CDR3 has 15 amino acids. CDR3 bases: TGTGCCAGCAGCTTTACAGGGTCGGGGACCGGGGAGCTGTTTTTT. This sequence encodes CASSFTGSGTGELFF.

This chain links TRBV10-2 with TRBJ1-5, with D possibly matching TRBD1 (5 bases). Germline CDR1 reads WSHSY; CDR2 reads SAAADI. V lost 2 bases and J lost 4, with 9 bases in between. CDR3 length: 14 residues. CDR3 protein: CASSEGDRNQPQHF. The CDR3 DNA sequence: TGCGCCAGCAGTGAGGGAGACAGAAATCAGCCCCAGCATTTT.

The chain is built from TRBV28 and TRBJ1-1, with a tentative D call TRBD1 (5 bases). Germline CDR1 is MDHEN and CDR2 is SYDVKM. The ends were cut back, 1 base at V and 6 bases at J, with 15 bases in the middle. This CDR3 spans 15 amino acids. This CDR3 reads CASSLYTRGVAEAFF. The CDR3 DNA follows: TGTGCCAGCAGTTTATATACGAGGGGTGTAGCTGAAGCTTTCTTT.

The J gene is TRBJ1-2, the V gene TRBV28; D gene ambiguous. The V gene lost 6 bases and the J gene lost 6 bases, with 11 bases spanning the gap. Germline CDR1 and CDR2: MDHEN and SYDVKM. The CDR3 is 12 amino acids. The DNA for the CDR3 is TGTGCCAGCAGCGCACGGATAAATGGCTACACCTTC. Its protein product is CASSARINGYTF.